These 12 T cell receptor beta chains were sequenced from one sample in a study of blood T cell repertoires in COVID-19. Using immunoSEQ multiplex PCR, the repertoire was profiled, and TCRdb retains in-frame clones only, with some absent. The sample carries approximately 210,000 clones, approximately 80% recorded once. Sequencing was performed on peripheral blood. The receptors come from a young man with active or convalescent COVID-19.

This clone was detected only once. This CDR3 reads CASSLRPETIRNTIYF. The CDR3 region has the DNA TGTGCCAGCAGCTTGAGGCCAGAAACTATACGAAACACCATATATTTT. V gene TRBV5-5 combines with J gene TRBJ1-3; D is unclear. The CDR3 is made up of 16 amino acids. The V and J ends lost 1 base and 5 bases respectively, with 16 bases between them. CDR1 is SGHKS, CDR2 YYEKEE, per germline (reference sequence).

CDR3 residues: CASSRRVGTEAFF. CDR3 in DNA: TGTGCCAGCAGCCGACGGGTCGGTACTGAAGCTTTCTTT. The chain has TRBV11-3 and TRBJ1-1; D is unresolved. This CDR3 has 13 amino acids. Trimming removed 5 bases at V and 5 bases at J, with 12 bases between. The germline CDR1 and CDR2 sequences are SGHNT and YENEEA.

J is TRBJ2-3 and V is TRBV15, with TRBD2 matching over 9 bases. Germline CDR1 is LNHNV and CDR2 is YYDKDF (reference sequence). The CDR3 spans 17 residues. V dropped 1 base and J dropped 3; count of bases not matched to a gene: 8. CDR3 in amino acids: CATSRVYGGGGTDTQYF. DNA of the CDR3: TGTGCCACCAGCAGAGTATACGGCGGGGGGGGGACAGATACGCAGTATTTT.

The rearrangement joins TRBV18 to TRBJ2-5; TRBD1 matches 7 bases. V lost 6 bases and J lost 3; bases outside the gene matches: 7. The CDR3 is 14 amino acids. Per the germline V gene, CDR1 is KGHSH and CDR2 is LQKENI. The CDR3 is CASSSTGYEETQYF. CDR3 DNA: TGTGCCAGCTCGTCGACAGGGTATGAAGAGACCCAGTACTTC.

The CDR3 DNA follows: TGTGCCACCAGCGCGAATTTAGGGGGTCGCGAGCAGTACTTC. Translation: CATSANLGGREQYF. The chain combines TRBV15 with TRBJ2-7, with TRBD1 as a possible D gene (6 bases). CDR3 length: 14 residues. The V and J ends lost 5 bases and 6 bases respectively, with 17 bases between them. Germline V CDR1 and CDR2: LNHNV, YYDKDF (reference sequence).

This chain joins TRBV7-8 and TRBJ1-4, with TRBD1 identical over 7 bases. V lost 5 bases, J lost 4 bases, and 7 bases stayed unmatched. Germline V gene data show CDR1 as SGHVS and CDR2 as FQNEAQ. The CDR3 is 15 residues long. Here the CDR3 reads CASSPRQGLNEKLFF. The CDR3 DNA follows: TGTGCCAGCAGCCCGAGACAGGGCCTTAATGAAAAACTGTTTTTT.

This clone has only a few counts. The chain employs TRBV5-1 and TRBJ2-7, with 13 bases fitting TRBD2. J lost 7 bases, V lost 0 bases, and 4 bases had no gene match. The CDR3 covers 15 residues. Germline V CDR1 and CDR2: SGHRS, YFSETQ. CDR3: CASSLGGLAGDEQYF. Here the CDR3 DNA reads TGCGCCAGCAGCTTGGGTGGACTAGCGGGAGATGAGCAGTACTTC.

The chain combines TRBV7-2 with TRBJ1-5, with D maybe TRBD1 (5 bases). Per the germline V gene, CDR1 is SGHTA and CDR2 is FQGNSA. This CDR3 spans 14 amino acids. Trimming left V 1 base short and J 7 bases short, with 11 bases between. The CDR3 is CASSLDGGGQPQHF. CDR3 nucleotide sequence: TGTGCCAGCAGCTTAGACGGGGGAGGCCAGCCCCAGCATTTT.

This chain connects TRBV18 to TRBJ2-3; 7 bases agree with TRBD1. This CDR3 region has 13 residues. CDR1 is KGHSH and CDR2 is LQKENI in the germline V gene. The V gene end was trimmed by 8 bases and the J gene end by 0 bases; junction bases not matched to a gene: 2. The CDR3 region has the DNA TGTGCCAGCGAACAGGGGAGCACAGATACGCAGTATTTT. Amino acid sequence: CASEQGSTDTQYF.

The chain recombines TRBV3-1 (or the pseudogene TRBV3-2) with TRBJ2-2; TRBD1 might be the D (6 bases). The germline V gene encodes CDR1 LGHDT and CDR2 YNNKEL (reference sequence). The CDR3 consists of 17 residues. V was shortened by 7 bases and J by 1 base, with 19 bases between the two germline ends. This CDR3 reads CASMARGLTGNTGELFF. The DNA of the CDR3 is TGTGCCAGCATGGCTCGAGGGCTGACAGGGAACACCGGGGAGCTGTTTTTT.

Only one count was recorded for this clone. This chain uses TRBV6-5 with TRBJ2-7; 9 nucleotides match TRBD2. J lost 7 bases, V lost 7 bases, and 5 bases had no gene match. The CDR3 length is 12 residues. Germline-derived CDR1 and CDR2 are MNHEY and SVGAGI. The CDR3 bases are TGTGCCAGCACTGGACTAGCGTTGGAGCAGTACTTC. This encodes CASTGLALEQYF.

The V and J genes are TRBV19 and TRBJ1-4, with D hard to call. Germline V gene sequence: CDR1 LNHDA, CDR2 SQIVND (reference sequence). Trimming took off 9 bases at V and 10 bases at J, with 12 bases between the two ends. This CDR3 contains 11 residues. This CDR3 reads CASGWAGKLFF. CDR3 bases: TGTGCCAGCGGGTGGGCGGGAAAACTGTTTTTT. The whole variable domain, remainder taken from reference TRBV19 and TRBJ1-4, is DGGITQSPKYLFRKEGQNVTLSCEQNLNHDAMYWYRQDPGQGLRLIYYSQIVNDFQKGDIAEGYSVSREKKESFPLTVTSAQKNPTAFYLCASGWAGKLFFGSGTQLSVL.